These T cell receptor beta chains were read from a single sample in a study of PD-1 blockade in mismatch repair-deficient tumors. Sequencing used immunoSEQ multiplex PCR; TCRdb keeps in-frame clones, though not all of them. The sample lists 15,000 to 20,000 clones; nearly 85% were seen once. Sequenced here: PBMCs, sampled roughly 23 weeks after starting pembrolizumab. The receptors were gathered from an adult with mismatch repair-deficient cancer. The CDR3 runs from the conserved cysteine through the conserved F or W. The D gene is left open where the match is weak. The size of a clone is reported for some rows only, either as once, few or many, or as a class for expanded clones.

clone size,J gene,V gene,D gene,CDR3 DNA,CDR3 protein
NA,TRBJ2-3,TRBV27,TRBD2,TGTGCCAGCAGCACGGCCACTAGCGGGCTTCCACCAGATACGCAGTATTTT,CASSTATSGLPPDTQYF
NA,TRBJ2-1,TRBV5-1,NA,TGCGCCAGCAGCCCACCTTATAGCGGAAGATACAATGAGCAGTTCTTC,CASSPPYSGRYNEQFF
NA,TRBJ2-1,TRBV6-1,NA,TGTGCCGTCTTGGCCGACCCCTCCAGGAATGAGCAGTTCTTC,CAVLADPSRNEQFF
NA,TRBJ2-1,TRBV18,NA,TGTGCCAGCTCACCAACCGTGAGCTCCTACAATGAGCAGTTCTTC,CASSPTVSSYNEQFF
NA,TRBJ1-4,TRBV27,TRBD1,TGTGCCAGCAGTAACGGGGACAGTGTGGAAAAACTGTTTTTT,CASSNGDSVEKLFF
NA,TRBJ2-1,TRBV11-3,NA,TGTGCCAGCAGCTATCCCTCGGAAGGGGGTGAGCAGTTCTTC,CASSYPSEGGEQFF
few,TRBJ2-1,TRBV29-1,TRBD2,TGCAGCGTAGTTGGACTAGCGGACGCCTTAAATGAGCAGTTCTTC,CSVVGLADALNEQFF
NA,TRBJ2-7,TRBV28,TRBD1,TGTGCCATGACAGGGGGAAGCTCCTACGAGCAGTACTTC,CAMTGGSSYEQYF
NA,TRBJ2-3,TRBV7-2,NA,TGTGCCAGCAGCAGGGGACTCCCTCTCACAGATACGCAGTATTTT,CASSRGLPLTDTQYF
NA,TRBJ1-2,TRBV6-5,NA,TGTGCCAGCAGTTACGTGGCGGGATGTGGCTACACCTTC,CASSYVAGCGYTF
NA,TRBJ1-1,TRBV5-1,NA,TGCGCCAGCAGCTTCGGGGGGCCCACTGAAGCTTTCTTT,CASSFGGPTEAFF
once,TRBJ2-7,TRBV6-6,TRBD1,TGTGCCAGTTATCGGGACAGCACCTACGAGCAGTACTTC,CASYRDSTYEQYF
NA,TRBJ2-7,TRBV21-1,NA,TGTGCCAGCAGCAAAGTGCTTAGCGGGAGGCCGGAGTACTTC,CASSKVLSGRPEYF
NA,TRBJ1-2,TRBV6-1,TRBD1,TGTGCCAGCAGAGCCTCCGGGACAGGGGCCTATGGCTACACCTTC,CASRASGTGAYGYTF
NA,TRBJ2-7,TRBV2,NA,TGTGCCAGCAACCCTCGACGGGGGATCCAAAACGAGCAGTACTTC,CASNPRRGIQNEQYF
few,TRBJ2-5,TRBV6-1,TRBD1,TGTGCCAGCAGTGGAACGACAGGGGGCAAGGGAGAGACCCAGTACTTC,CASSGTTGGKGETQYF
NA,TRBJ1-1,TRBV14,NA,TGTGCCAGCAGCCAAGCGGTGAGCACTGAAGCTTTCTTT,CASSQAVSTEAFF
NA,TRBJ2-5,TRBV9,NA,TGTGCCAGCAGCGTAGGGGTGGGAGCCGGAGAGACCCAGTACTTC,CASSVGVGAGETQYF
NA,TRBJ1-4,TRBV7-9,TRBD1,TGTGCCAGCAGCAACTACAGGGGTGTGAAACTGTTTTTT,CASSNYRGVKLFF
NA,TRBJ1-2,TRBV28,TRBD1,TGTGCCGGACGACAGGGGGCAACCCCCAACTATGGCTACACCTTC,CAGRQGATPNYGYTF
few,TRBJ2-7,TRBV2,TRBD2,TGTGCCAGCAGTGCGAGGACTAGCGTTAGGTACGAGCAGTACTTC,CASSARTSVRYEQYF
NA,TRBJ2-2,TRBV27,TRBD2,TGTGCCAGCAGTTATCGGGTAGCGGGAGGCCTCACCGGGGAGCTGTTTTTT,CASSYRVAGGLTGELFF
NA,TRBJ1-2,TRBV7-8,NA,TGTGCCAGCAGCCCGCTCGGGGGGGCGTATGGCTACACCTTC,CASSPLGGAYGYTF
NA,TRBJ2-2,TRBV12-2,NA,TGTGCAAGTCGCTCTTGTCCGGGACAGGGTGATCCCGGGGAGCTGTTTTTT,CASRSCPGQGDPGELFF